The 29 T cell receptor beta chains listed next were all sequenced from one sample in a study of blood T cell repertoires in COVID-19. Assay used: immunoSEQ multiplex PCR; TCRdb lists only in-frame clones, some missing. The data show fewer than 75,000 clones, 86% seen once. The sequenced sample consisted of peripheral blood. These receptors were collected from a man aged 50-60 years with active COVID-19.

This chain uses TRBV4-1 with TRBJ2-5, with 15 bases aligning to TRBD2. Trimming took 1 base from V and 0 from J; bases not matched to a gene: 12. The CDR3 runs 21 residues. CDR1 and CDR2 from the germline V gene are MGHRA and YSYEKL. The DNA for the CDR3 is TGCGCCAGCAGCCAAGTGTACCTTAAGGGACTAGCGGGGGGTTACCAAGAGACCCAGTACTTC. As protein: CASSQVYLKGLAGGYQETQYF.

In its sample, this clone was seen once. V gene TRBV19 combines with J gene TRBJ2-2, with TRBD1 matching over 8 bases. There are 14 residues in the CDR3. Germline V CDR1 and CDR2: LNHDA, SQIVND (reference sequence). Unmatched junction bases numbered 2, after V lost 6 bases and J lost 2 bases. Here the CDR3 DNA reads TGTGCCAGTAGGGGGACAGGAAACACCGGGGAGCTGTTTTTT. Its translation is CASRGTGNTGELFF. Variable domain in full (rest from reference TRBV19 and TRBJ2-2): DGGITQSPKYLFRKEGQNVTLSCEQNLNHDAMYWYRQDPGQGLRLIYYSQIVNDFQKGDIAEGYSVSREKKESFPLTVTSAQKNPTAFYLCASRGTGNTGELFFGEGSRLTVL.

This chain connects TRBV12-5 to TRBJ2-1, with D uncertain. The CDR3 runs to 15 residues. Germline V CDR1 and CDR2: LGHNT, FRNRAP. Trimming cost V 4 bases and J 1 base, with 11 bases left between them. The CDR3 bases are TGTGCTAGTGGTTCTGCTATGGTATCCTACAATGAGCAGTTCTTC. Protein: CASGSAMVSYNEQFF. The full variable domain, in which reference TRBV12-5 and TRBJ2-1 provide the parts outside the CDR3, is DARVTQTPRHKVTEMGQEVTMRCQPILGHNTVFWYRQTMMQGLELLAYFRNRAPLDDSGMPKDRFSAEMPDATLATLKIQPSEPRDSAVYFCASGSAMVSYNEQFFGPGTRLTVL.

This chain uses TRBV28 with TRBJ1-3, with 9 positions matching TRBD1. Looked up from germline, CDR1 is MDHEN and CDR2 is SYDVKM. The CDR3 is 14 amino acids. Germline trimming cut 0 bases from V and 11 bases from J; bases unmatched to any gene: 5. The CDR3 region has the DNA TGTGCCAGCAGTTTATGGGGGGACAGGGACGCCATATATTTT. It yields the protein CASSLWGDRDAIYF.

This chain joins TRBV5-1 and TRBJ2-7; 7 nucleotides align to TRBD2. Unmatched junction bases numbered 22, after V lost 4 bases and J lost 6 bases. The CDR3 sequence is 18 residues long. Germline V lookup: CDR1 SGHRS, CDR2 YFSETQ. CDR3 residues: CASSGGVGGGLRYLEQYF. The DNA of the CDR3 is TGCGCCAGCAGCGGAGGGGTCGGCGGGGGACTCCGGTATCTCGAGCAGTACTTC.

The chain employs TRBV6-5 and TRBJ1-1; D is unresolved. CDR1 MNHEY and CDR2 SVGAGI come from the germline V gene. The CDR3 spans 14 residues. Trimming left V 6 bases short and J 10 bases short, with 21 bases between. CDR3 region: CASSPLGGLAGAFF. The CDR3 DNA is TGTGCCAGCAGCCCCCTGGGAGGCCTCGCAGGAGCTTTCTTT.

J is TRBJ2-7 and V is TRBV6-5; 8 bases map to TRBD1. The CDR3 totals 15 residues. V was clipped by 6 bases and J by 1 base; unmatched bases: 8. Germline CDR1 and CDR2: MNHEY and SVGAGI. As DNA, the CDR3 is TGTGCCAGCAGAGCCGGGACAGGAACGTCCTACGAGCAGTACTTC. It codes for CASRAGTGTSYEQYF.

CDR3 residues: CASSEPGDRERGYTF. The CDR3 region has the DNA TGTGCCAGCAGTGAACCTGGGGACAGGGAGCGTGGCTACACCTTC. This chain connects TRBV6-1 to TRBJ1-2, with TRBD1 matching over 9 bases. Germline V gene data show CDR1 as MNHNS and CDR2 as SASEGT. The CDR3 length is 15 residues. J was trimmed by 7 bases and V by 2 bases; bases with no gene match: 8.

This chain uses TRBV5-1 with TRBJ2-7, with 9 bases matching TRBD2. J gave up 3 bases and V 4 bases, and 5 bases lay outside the gene matches. There are 14 residues in the CDR3. Germline V gene data show CDR1 as SGHRS and CDR2 as YFSETQ. CDR3 DNA sequence: TGCGCCAGCAGCATCGGGACTAGCTTCTACGAGCAGTACTTC. This gives the protein CASSIGTSFYEQYF.

The gene calls are TRBV6-2 or TRBV6-3 and TRBJ2-3; the D is unclear. V lost 6 bases and J lost 0, with 10 bases in between. CDR1 MNHEY and CDR2 SVGEGT come from the germline V gene. The CDR3 has 14 amino acids. The chain's CDR3 is CASSLDTSTDTQYF. DNA of the CDR3: TGTGCCAGCAGCCTAGACACAAGCACAGATACGCAGTATTTT.

The rearrangement joins TRBV5-4 to TRBJ1-4, with TRBD1 matching 10 bases. The CDR3 is 16 residues long. CDR1 SGHNT and CDR2 YYREEE come from the germline V gene (reference sequence). V lost 7 bases, J lost 8 bases, and 14 bases stayed unmatched. CDR3 DNA: TGTGCCAGCGCCACCGGGACAGGGGCTAATGGGGAAAAACTGTTTTTT. Encoded protein: CASATGTGANGEKLFF.

DNA of the CDR3: TGCGCCAGCAGTGTCAATTACCCAGCAGGGTGGAACACTGAAGCTTTCTTT. Its protein is CASSVNYPAGWNTEAFF. The chain joins TRBV5-1 to TRBJ1-1, with D possibly TRBD1 on 5 matching bases. V was cut by 5 bases and J by 1 base, with 21 bases left in between. CDR1 is SGHRS, CDR2 YFSETQ, per germline. The CDR3 is 17 amino acids.

The CDR3: CASSPRQGNTEAFF. CDR3 nucleotide sequence: TGTGCCAGCTCACCTCGACAGGGCAACACTGAAGCTTTCTTT. The chain couples TRBV18 to TRBJ1-1; 7 bases line up with TRBD1. The CDR3 covers 14 residues. The ends lost 3 bases at V and 2 bases at J; junction bases unmatched: 3. The germline V gene has CDR1 KGHSH and CDR2 LQKENI.

Here the CDR3 reads CASSDSGNIGNTEAFF. Here the CDR3 DNA reads TGTGCCAGCTCAGACTCAGGGAATATAGGGAACACTGAAGCTTTCTTT. The chain is built from TRBV18 and TRBJ1-1; TRBD1 might be the D (5 bases). V was cut by 5 bases and J by 1 base, with 17 bases left in between. The germline CDR1 and CDR2 sequences are KGHSH and LQKENI. This CDR3 region has 16 residues.

The chain recombines TRBV5-1 with TRBJ2-2; D gene unclear. This CDR3 is 16 amino acids long. Germline V gene sequence: CDR1 SGHRS, CDR2 YFSETQ. Deletions cut 0 bases from V and 1 base from J, with 10 bases between. This chain's CDR3 is CASSLDPLGNTGELFF. In nucleotides, the CDR3 is TGCGCCAGCAGCTTGGACCCTCTAGGGAACACCGGGGAGCTGTTTTTT.

The chain carries TRBV3-1 (or the pseudogene TRBV3-2) and TRBJ2-7, with 9 bases aligning to TRBD1. V dropped 3 bases and J dropped 6; count of bases not matched to a gene: 3. The CDR3 covers 13 residues. Looked up from germline, CDR1 is LGHDT and CDR2 is YNNKEL (reference sequence). CDR3 residues: CASSHRDRAEQYF. The CDR3 region has the DNA TGTGCCAGCAGCCATAGGGACAGGGCCGAGCAGTACTTC.

This chain links TRBV7-8 with TRBJ2-7; 9 bases agree with TRBD1. After removal of 5 bases from V and 3 bases from J, the junction contained 5 bases not matched to a gene. The CDR3 has 14 amino acids. Germline CDR1 is SGHVS and CDR2 is FQNEAQ. CDR3 loop: CASSTRTGVYEQYF. The CDR3, as DNA: TGTGCCAGCAGCACTCGGACAGGGGTCTACGAGCAGTACTTC. Full variable domain (missing parts from reference TRBV7-8 and TRBJ2-7): GAGVSQSPRYKVAKRGQDVALRCDPISGHVSLFWYQQALGQGPEFLTYFQNEAQLDKSGLPSDRFFAERPEGSVSTLKIQRTQQEDSAVYLCASSTRTGVYEQYFGPGTRLTVT.

This sequence joins TRBV27 and TRBJ2-1; the D gene is possibly TRBD1 (5 bases). The CDR3 covers 13 residues. V lost 0 bases and J 8 bases, leaving 8 bases between the germline ends. Germline loops: CDR1 MNHEY, CDR2 SMNVEV (reference sequence). The CDR3 DNA sequence: TGTGCCAGCAGTTTATCGTCCAGGGATGAGCAGTTCTTC. This encodes CASSLSSRDEQFF.

This chain links TRBV6-5 with TRBJ2-7; D perhaps matches TRBD2 (6 bases). Trimming left V 8 bases short and J 2 bases short, with 16 bases between. This CDR3 comprises 14 residues. Germline V lookup: CDR1 MNHEY, CDR2 SVGAGI. Written as DNA, the CDR3 is TGTGCCAGCGGGAGCGGGCAACCTCCCTACGAGCAGTACTTC. This translates into CASGSGQPPYEQYF.

V is TRBV19 and J is TRBJ2-7; weak D call: TRBD1 (5 bases). V was pared by 5 bases and J by 0 bases, with 11 bases between. CDR3 length: 14 residues. The V gene's germline CDR1 is LNHDA and CDR2 SQIVND (reference sequence). The CDR3 DNA reads as TGTGCCAGTAGTGCAGGGTTTGCCTCCTACGAGCAGTACTTC. It encodes CASSAGFASYEQYF.

The J gene is TRBJ2-3, the V gene TRBV5-4, with a tentative D call TRBD2 (7 bases). Trimming stripped 4 bases from V and 3 bases from J, with 18 bases between. The CDR3 consists of 16 residues. Germline V gene sequence: CDR1 SGHNT, CDR2 YYREEE (reference sequence). CDR3 residues: CASSPGGGVGTDTQYF. In DNA form, the CDR3 reads TGTGCCAGCAGCCCGGGGGGCGGGGTGGGTACAGATACGCAGTATTTT.

J is TRBJ2-1 and V is TRBV5-1; D possibly corresponds to TRBD2 (5 bases). This CDR3 is built from 14 residues. Germline CDR1 SGHRS, CDR2 YFSETQ. V was pared by 3 bases and J by 3 bases, with 10 bases between. The CDR3 loop reads CASSSRTDYNEQFF. Written as DNA, the CDR3 is TGCGCCAGCAGCTCCCGGACTGACTACAATGAGCAGTTCTTC.

The CDR3 region has the DNA TGTGCCAGCAGTGACAGGGAGGTCACAGATACGCAGTATTTT. Translating it yields CASSDREVTDTQYF. The chain employs TRBV2 and TRBJ2-3, with a tentative D call TRBD2 (6 bases). The V end lost 3 bases, the J end lost 2 bases, and 9 bases lay between the germline ends. This CDR3 has 14 amino acids. The V gene's germline CDR1 is SNHLY and CDR2 FYNNEI.

V and J are TRBV6-6 and TRBJ1-2; possibly TRBD1 for D (5 bases). The V gene lost 6 bases and the J gene lost 2 bases, with 16 bases spanning the gap. Germline V lookup: CDR1 MNHNY, CDR2 SVGAGI (reference sequence). The length of the CDR3 is 15 residues. CDR3 region: CASSNVQGLNYGYTF. CDR3 nucleotides: TGTGCCAGCAGCAATGTCCAGGGTCTGAACTATGGCTACACCTTC.

CDR3 bases: TGTGCCAGCAGTCCCACGGGGGGATTTCAGCCCCAGCATTTT. Amino acids: CASSPTGGFQPQHF. The rearrangement joins TRBV6-5 to TRBJ1-5, with a possible D match to TRBD1 (5 bases). The ends were cut back, 5 bases at V and 6 bases at J, with 14 bases in the middle. This CDR3 comprises 14 residues. Germline V gene sequence: CDR1 MNHEY, CDR2 SVGAGI.

The DNA of the CDR3 is TGTGCCAGCAGTCCACTCCTCGGGACATCCGGAGCAGGGGCCAACGTCCTGACTTTC. Its translation is CASSPLLGTSGAGANVLTF. This chain connects TRBV27 to TRBJ2-6; a possible D gene is TRBD1 (6 bases). The V end lost 5 bases, the J end lost 4 bases, and 24 bases lay between the germline ends. Germline V CDR1 and CDR2: MNHEY, SMNVEV (reference sequence). The CDR3 is made up of 19 amino acids.

The chain's CDR3 is CATSRDGTGERRTEAFF. In DNA, the CDR3 is TGTGCCACCAGCAGAGACGGGACAGGGGAGCGTCGAACTGAAGCTTTCTTT. The V gene is TRBV15, the J gene TRBJ1-1; 10 nucleotides line up with TRBD1. With 0 bases clipped from V and 5 bases from J, the junction kept 9 bases outside the gene matches. The germline V gene encodes CDR1 LNHNV and CDR2 YYDKDF (reference sequence). CDR3 size: 17 residues.

The DNA for the CDR3 is TGTGCCACCAGTGATTTGCAGGGGACTACAGCCTACAATGAGCAGTTCTTC. Protein: CATSDLQGTTAYNEQFF. This chain links TRBV24-1 with TRBJ2-1, with a weak D call TRBD2 (7 bases). Trimming pared 0 bases from V and 2 bases from J, leaving 13 bases between. The CDR3 spans 17 residues. Germline CDR1 and CDR2: KGHDR and SFDVKD.

The chain joins TRBV6-5 to TRBJ1-5, with D possibly matching TRBD1 (5 bases). The CDR3 sequence is 15 residues long. The V gene's germline CDR1 is MNHEY and CDR2 SVGAGI. The V end lost 2 bases, the J end lost 1 base, and 9 bases lay between the germline ends. The CDR3 loop reads CASSYNGQSNQPQHF. DNA of the CDR3: TGTGCCAGCAGTTACAACGGACAAAGCAATCAGCCCCAGCATTTT.